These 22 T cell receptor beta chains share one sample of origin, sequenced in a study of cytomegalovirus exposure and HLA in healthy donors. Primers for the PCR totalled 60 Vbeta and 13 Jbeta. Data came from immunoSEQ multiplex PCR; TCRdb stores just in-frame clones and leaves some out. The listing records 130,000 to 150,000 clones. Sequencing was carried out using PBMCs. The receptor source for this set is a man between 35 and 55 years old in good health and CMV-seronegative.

This chain's CDR3 is CSAEQGSNTEAFF. The CDR3 DNA reads TGCAGCGCCGAACAGGGTTCGAACACTGAAGCTTTCTTT. V and J are TRBV29-1 and TRBJ1-1; weak D call: TRBD1 (6 bases). From germline, CDR1 is SQVTM and CDR2 ANQGSEA. V lost 7 bases, J lost 1 base, and 13 bases lay in between. This CDR3 has 13 residues.

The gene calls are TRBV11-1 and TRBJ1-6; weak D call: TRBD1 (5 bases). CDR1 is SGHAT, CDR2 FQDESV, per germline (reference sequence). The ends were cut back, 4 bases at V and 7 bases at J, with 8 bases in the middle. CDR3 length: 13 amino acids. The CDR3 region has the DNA TGTGCCAGCAGCTATAGACAGAATTCACCCCTCCACTTT. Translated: CASSYRQNSPLHF.

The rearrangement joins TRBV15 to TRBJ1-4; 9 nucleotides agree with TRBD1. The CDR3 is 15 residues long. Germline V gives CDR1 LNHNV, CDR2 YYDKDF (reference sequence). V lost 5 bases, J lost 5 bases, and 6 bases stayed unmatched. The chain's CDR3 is CATSPRQGGNEKLFF. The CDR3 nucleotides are TGTGCCACCAGCCCGCGACAGGGGGGGAATGAAAAACTGTTTTTT.

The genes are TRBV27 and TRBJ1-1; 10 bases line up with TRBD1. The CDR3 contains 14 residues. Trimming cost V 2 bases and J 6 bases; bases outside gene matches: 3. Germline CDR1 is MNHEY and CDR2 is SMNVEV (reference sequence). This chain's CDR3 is CASSLRQGAAEAFF. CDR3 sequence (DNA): TGTGCCAGCAGTTTAAGACAGGGGGCAGCTGAAGCTTTCTTT.

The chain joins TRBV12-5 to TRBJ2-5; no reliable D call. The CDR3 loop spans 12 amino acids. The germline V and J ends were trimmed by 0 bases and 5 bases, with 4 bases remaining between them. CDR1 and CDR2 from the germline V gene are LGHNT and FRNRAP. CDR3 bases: TGTGCTAGTGGTTTGGTCCCGGAGACCCAGTACTTC. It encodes CASGLVPETQYF.

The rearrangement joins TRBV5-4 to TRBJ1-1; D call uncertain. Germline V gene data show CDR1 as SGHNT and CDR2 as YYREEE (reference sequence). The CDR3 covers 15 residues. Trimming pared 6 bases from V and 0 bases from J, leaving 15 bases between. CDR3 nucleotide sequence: TGTGCCAGCACGTCTAGCCTACAGATGAACACTGAAGCTTTCTTT. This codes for CASTSSLQMNTEAFF.

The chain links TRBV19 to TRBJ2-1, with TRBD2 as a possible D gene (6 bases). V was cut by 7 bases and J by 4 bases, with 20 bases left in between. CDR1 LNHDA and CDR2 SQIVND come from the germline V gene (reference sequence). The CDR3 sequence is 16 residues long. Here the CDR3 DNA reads TGTGCCAGTAAATCCTCCGGAGGGACTGCTTACAATGAGCAGTTCTTC. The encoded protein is CASKSSGGTAYNEQFF.

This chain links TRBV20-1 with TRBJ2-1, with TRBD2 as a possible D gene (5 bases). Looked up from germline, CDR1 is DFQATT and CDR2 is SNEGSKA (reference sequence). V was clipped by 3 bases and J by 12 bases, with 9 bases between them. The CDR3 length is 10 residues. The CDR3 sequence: CSASGLAQFF. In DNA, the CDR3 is TGCAGTGCTAGCGGGCTAGCGCAGTTCTTC.

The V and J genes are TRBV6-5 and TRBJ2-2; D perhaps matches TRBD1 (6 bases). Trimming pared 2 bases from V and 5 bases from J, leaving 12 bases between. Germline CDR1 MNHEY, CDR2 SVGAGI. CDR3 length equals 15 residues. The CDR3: CASSYGGSRTGELFF. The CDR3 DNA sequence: TGTGCCAGCAGTTACGGGGGCTCAAGGACCGGGGAGCTGTTTTTT.

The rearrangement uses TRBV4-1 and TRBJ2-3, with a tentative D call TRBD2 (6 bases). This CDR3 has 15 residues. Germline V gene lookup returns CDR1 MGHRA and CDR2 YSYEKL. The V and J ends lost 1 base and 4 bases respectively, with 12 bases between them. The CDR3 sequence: CASSQGPSVADTQYF. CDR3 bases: TGCGCCAGCAGCCAAGGTCCTAGCGTAGCAGATACGCAGTATTTT.

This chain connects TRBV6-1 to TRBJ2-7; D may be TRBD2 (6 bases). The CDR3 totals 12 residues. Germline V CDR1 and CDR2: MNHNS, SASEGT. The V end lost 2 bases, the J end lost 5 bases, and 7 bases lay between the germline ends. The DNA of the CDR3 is TGTGCCAGCAGTGAAAGGAGGGACGAGCAGTACTTC. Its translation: CASSERRDEQYF.

The chain's CDR3 is CASSLEQVMNTEAFF. The CDR3, as DNA: TGTGCCAGCAGCTTAGAACAGGTCATGAACACTGAAGCTTTCTTT. The gene calls are TRBV7-2 and TRBJ1-1; maybe TRBD1 (5 bases). CDR1 is SGHTA, CDR2 FQGNSA, per germline. CDR3 size: 15 residues. V was shortened by 1 base and J by 0 bases, with 9 bases between the two germline ends.

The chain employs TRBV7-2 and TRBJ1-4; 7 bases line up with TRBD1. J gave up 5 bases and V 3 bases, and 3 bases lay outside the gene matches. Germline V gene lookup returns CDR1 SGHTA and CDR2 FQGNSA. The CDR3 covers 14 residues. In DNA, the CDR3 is TGTGCCAGCAGCTTTGACAGGGTAAATGAAAAACTGTTTTTT. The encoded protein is CASSFDRVNEKLFF.

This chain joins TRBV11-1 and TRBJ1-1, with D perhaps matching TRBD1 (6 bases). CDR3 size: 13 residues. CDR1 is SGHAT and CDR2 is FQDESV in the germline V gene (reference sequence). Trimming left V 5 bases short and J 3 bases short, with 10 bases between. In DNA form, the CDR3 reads TGTGCCAGCAGCGCTTCAGGGGACACTGAAGCTTTCTTT. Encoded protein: CASSASGDTEAFF.

The CDR3 DNA reads as TGCGCCAGCAGCTTAGGGACAGGGGACTCCTACGAGCAGTACTTC. Translated, it gives CASSLGTGDSYEQYF. V usage is TRBV5-1 and J usage is TRBJ2-7; 10 nucleotides agree with TRBD1. This CDR3 is 15 amino acids long. CDR1 and CDR2 from the germline V gene are SGHRS and YFSETQ. The J segment lost 0 bases and the V segment lost 2 bases, leaving 2 bases of the junction unmatched.

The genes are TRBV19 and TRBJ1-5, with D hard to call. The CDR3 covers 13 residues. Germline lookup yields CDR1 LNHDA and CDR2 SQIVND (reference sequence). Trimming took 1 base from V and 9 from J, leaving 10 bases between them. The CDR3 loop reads CASSIGQARPQHF. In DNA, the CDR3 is TGTGCCAGTAGTATAGGGCAGGCAAGGCCCCAGCATTTT.

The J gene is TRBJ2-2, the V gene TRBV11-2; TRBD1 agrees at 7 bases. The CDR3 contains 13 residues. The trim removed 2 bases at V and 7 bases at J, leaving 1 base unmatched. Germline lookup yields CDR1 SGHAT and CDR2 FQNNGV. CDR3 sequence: CASSLTGDGELFF. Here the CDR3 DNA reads TGTGCCAGCAGCTTAACAGGGGACGGGGAGCTGTTTTTT. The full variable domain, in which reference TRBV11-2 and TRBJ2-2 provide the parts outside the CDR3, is EAGVAQSPRYKIIEKRQSVAFWCNPISGHATLYWYQQILGQGPKLLIQFQNNGVVDDSQLPKDRFSAERLKGVDSTLKIQPAKLEDSAVYLCASSLTGDGELFFGEGSRLTVL.

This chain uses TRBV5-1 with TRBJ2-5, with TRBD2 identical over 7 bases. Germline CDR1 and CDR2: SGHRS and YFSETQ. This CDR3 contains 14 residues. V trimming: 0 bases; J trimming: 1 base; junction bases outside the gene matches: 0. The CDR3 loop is CASSLAGGQETQYF. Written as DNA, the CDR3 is TGCGCCAGCAGCTTGGCGGGGGGCCAAGAGACCCAGTACTTC.

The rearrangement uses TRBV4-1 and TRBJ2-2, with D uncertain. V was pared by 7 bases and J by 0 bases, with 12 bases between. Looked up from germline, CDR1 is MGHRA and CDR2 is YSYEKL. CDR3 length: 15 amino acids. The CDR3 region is CASTPHAANTGELFF. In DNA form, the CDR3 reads TGCGCCAGCACGCCCCATGCAGCGAACACCGGGGAGCTGTTTTTT.

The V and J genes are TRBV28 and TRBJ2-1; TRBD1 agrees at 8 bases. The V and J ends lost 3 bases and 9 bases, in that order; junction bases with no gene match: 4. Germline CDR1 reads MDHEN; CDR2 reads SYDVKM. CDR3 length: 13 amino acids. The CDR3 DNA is TGTGCCAGCAGTTTGACAGGGGCGCCTGAGCAGTTCTTC. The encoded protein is CASSLTGAPEQFF.

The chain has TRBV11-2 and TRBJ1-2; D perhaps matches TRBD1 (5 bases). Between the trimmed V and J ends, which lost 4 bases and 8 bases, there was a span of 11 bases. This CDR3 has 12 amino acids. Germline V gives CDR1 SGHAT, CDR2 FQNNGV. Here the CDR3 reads CASSSGSSGYTF. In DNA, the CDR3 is TGTGCCAGCAGCTCAGGGTCAAGCGGCTACACCTTC. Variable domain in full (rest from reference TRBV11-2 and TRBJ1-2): EAGVAQSPRYKIIEKRQSVAFWCNPISGHATLYWYQQILGQGPKLLIQFQNNGVVDDSQLPKDRFSAERLKGVDSTLKIQPAKLEDSAVYLCASSSGSSGYTFGSGTRLTVV.

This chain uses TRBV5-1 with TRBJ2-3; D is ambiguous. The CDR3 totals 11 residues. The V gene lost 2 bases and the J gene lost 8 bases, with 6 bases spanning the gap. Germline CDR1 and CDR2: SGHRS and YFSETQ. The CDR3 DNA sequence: TGCGCCAGCAGCTTTCCGGGTACGCAGTATTTT. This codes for CASSFPGTQYF.